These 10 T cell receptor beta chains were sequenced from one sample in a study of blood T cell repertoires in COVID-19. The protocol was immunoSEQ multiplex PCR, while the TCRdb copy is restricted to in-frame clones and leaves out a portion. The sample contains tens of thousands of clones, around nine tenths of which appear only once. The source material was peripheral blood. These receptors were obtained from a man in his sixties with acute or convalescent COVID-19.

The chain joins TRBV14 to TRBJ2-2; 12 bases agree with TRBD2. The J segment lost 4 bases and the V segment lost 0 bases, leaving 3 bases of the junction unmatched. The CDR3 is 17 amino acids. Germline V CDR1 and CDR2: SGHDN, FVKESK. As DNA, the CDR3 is TGTGCCAGCAGCCAAGAACCTAGCGGGAGGGTCACCGGGGAGCTGTTTTTT. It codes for CASSQEPSGRVTGELFF.

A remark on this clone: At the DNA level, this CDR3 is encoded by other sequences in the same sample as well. CDR3 protein: CASSEVRGNTEAFF. The CDR3 nucleotides read TGTGCCAGCAGTGAAGTTAGGGGGAACACTGAAGCTTTCTTT. The chain carries TRBV2 and TRBJ1-1; weak D call: TRBD1 (5 bases). The CDR3 runs to 14 residues. V lost 1 base, J lost 1 base, and 7 bases lay in between. Germline assignment: CDR1 SNHLY and CDR2 FYNNEI.

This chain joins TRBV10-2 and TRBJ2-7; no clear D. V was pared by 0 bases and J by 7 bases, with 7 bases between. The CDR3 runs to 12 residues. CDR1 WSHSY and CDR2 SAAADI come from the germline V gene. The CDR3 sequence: CASSESRREQYF. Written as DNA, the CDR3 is TGCGCCAGCAGTGAGTCTAGGCGGGAGCAGTACTTC.

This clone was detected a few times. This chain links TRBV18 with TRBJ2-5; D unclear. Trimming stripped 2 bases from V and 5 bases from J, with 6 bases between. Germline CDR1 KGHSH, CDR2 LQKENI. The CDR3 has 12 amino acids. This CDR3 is CASSPLRETQYF. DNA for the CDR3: TGTGCCAGCTCACCATTACGGGAGACCCAGTACTTC.

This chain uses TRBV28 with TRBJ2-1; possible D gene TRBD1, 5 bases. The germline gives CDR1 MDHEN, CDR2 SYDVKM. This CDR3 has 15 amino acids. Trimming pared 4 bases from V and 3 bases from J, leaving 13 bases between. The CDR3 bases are TGTGCCAGCAGTTCCCAACCGACAGTCTACAATGAGCAGTTCTTC. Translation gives CASSSQPTVYNEQFF.

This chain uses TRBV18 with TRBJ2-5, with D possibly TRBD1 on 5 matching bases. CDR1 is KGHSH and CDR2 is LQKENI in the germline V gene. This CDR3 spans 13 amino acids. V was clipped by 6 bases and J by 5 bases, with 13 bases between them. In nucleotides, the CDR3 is TGTGCCAGCTCTTCAGGGCGTGGGGAGACCCAGTACTTC. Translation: CASSSGRGETQYF.

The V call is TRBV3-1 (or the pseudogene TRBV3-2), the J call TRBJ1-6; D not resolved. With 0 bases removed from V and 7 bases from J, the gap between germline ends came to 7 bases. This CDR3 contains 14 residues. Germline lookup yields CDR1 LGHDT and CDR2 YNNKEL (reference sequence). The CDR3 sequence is CASSQESENSPLHF. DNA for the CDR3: TGTGCCAGCAGCCAAGAATCGGAGAATTCACCCCTCCACTTT.

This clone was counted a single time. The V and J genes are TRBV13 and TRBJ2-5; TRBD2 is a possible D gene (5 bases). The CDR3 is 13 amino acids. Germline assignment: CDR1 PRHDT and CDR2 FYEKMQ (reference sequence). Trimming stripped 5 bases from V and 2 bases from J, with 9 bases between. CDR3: CASSGLRQETQYF. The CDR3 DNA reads TGTGCCAGCAGCGGACTCAGACAAGAGACCCAGTACTTC.

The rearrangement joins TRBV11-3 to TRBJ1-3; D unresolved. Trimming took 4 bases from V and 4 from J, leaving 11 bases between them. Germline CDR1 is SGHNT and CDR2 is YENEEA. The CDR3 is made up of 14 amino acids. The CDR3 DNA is TGTGCCAGCAGCTCCCGGAGTAAAGGAAACACCATATATTTT. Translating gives CASSSRSKGNTIYF.

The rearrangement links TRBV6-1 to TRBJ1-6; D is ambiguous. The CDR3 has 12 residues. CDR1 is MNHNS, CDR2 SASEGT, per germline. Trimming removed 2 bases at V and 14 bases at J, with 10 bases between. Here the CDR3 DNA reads TGTGCCAGCAGTGAATCTAGCCTATCCCTCCACTTT. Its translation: CASSESSLSLHF.